These 30 T cell receptor beta chains originate from one sample sequenced in a study of OX40 agonist ivuxolimab in advanced cancers. Clones were sequenced by immunoSEQ multiplex PCR, and TCRdb holds only the in-frame ones, with some missing. The sample has 70,000 or so clones; approximately 92% are singletons. The sample was CD4+ or CD8+ T cells sorted from blood, taken in a trial of the OX40 agonist ivuxolimab. The receptors stem from an adult with an advanced solid tumor such as melanoma, head and neck, liver or kidney cancer.

J is TRBJ1-1 and V is TRBV7-3, with 9 bases identical to TRBD1. V lost 5 bases and J lost 4; bases outside the gene matches: 5. Germline V gene sequence: CDR1 SGHTA, CDR2 FQGTGA. The CDR3 has 14 amino acids. Written as DNA, the CDR3 is TGTGCCAGCAGCGCGGACAGGGGTGCCACTGAAGCTTTCTTT. Its translation is CASSADRGATEAFF.

The chain is built from TRBV28 and TRBJ1-5, with D possibly TRBD1 on 5 matching bases. The germline V gene has CDR1 MDHEN and CDR2 SYDVKM. The V and J ends lost 5 bases and 4 bases respectively, with 18 bases between them. The CDR3 is made up of 16 amino acids. The CDR3: CASSTTTVGLNQPQHF. The DNA of the CDR3 is TGTGCCAGCAGTACCACGACAGTGGGCCTTAATCAGCCCCAGCATTTT.

The chain combines TRBV2 with TRBJ2-1; possibly TRBD2 for D (6 bases). The CDR3 runs to 17 residues. V dropped 8 bases and J dropped 1 base, with 21 bases sitting between them. CDR1 is SNHLY and CDR2 is FYNNEI in the germline V gene. CDR3 bases: TGTGCCAGCGGCGGTGTTCCGGGGACTTCATCCTACAATGAGCAGTTCTTC. It codes for CASGGVPGTSSYNEQFF.

V and J are TRBV19 and TRBJ2-4; TRBD2 aligns across 8 bases. CDR1 and CDR2 (germline): LNHDA, SQIVND (reference sequence). V gave up 6 bases and J gave up 9 bases; unmatched junction bases: 4. CDR3 length: 12 amino acids. This chain's CDR3 is CASRPAGGIQYF. In DNA, the CDR3 is TGTGCCAGTAGACCGGCGGGAGGCATTCAGTACTTC.

This clone was found once. The chain combines TRBV10-3 with TRBJ1-1; TRBD1 agrees at 11 bases. The CDR3 is 14 amino acids. In germline, CDR1 is ENHRY, CDR2 SYGVKD. V lost 7 bases and J lost 1; bases outside the gene matches: 2. CDR3 coding DNA: TGTGCCATCAAGGGACAGGGGGAGAACACTGAAGCTTTCTTT. Residues: CAIKGQGENTEAFF.

The rearrangement joins TRBV7-8 to TRBJ2-7; no clear D. Trimming took off 0 bases at V and 0 bases at J, with 3 bases between the two ends. The CDR3 has 13 residues. Germline CDR1 reads SGHVS; CDR2 reads FQNEAQ. CDR3 loop: CASSLAGSYEQYF. CDR3 sequence (DNA): TGTGCCAGCAGCTTAGCGGGCTCCTACGAGCAGTACTTC.

The genes are TRBV6-5 and TRBJ1-5; D perhaps matches TRBD1 (5 bases). Per germline, CDR1 MNHEY and CDR2 SVGAGI. The length of the CDR3 is 14 residues. V was cut by 6 bases and J by 7 bases, with 16 bases left in between. CDR3 nucleotides: TGTGCCAGCAGCCTACAGGTATTCGGGCAGCCCCAGCATTTT. Amino acid sequence: CASSLQVFGQPQHF.

Comment on this clone: The junction and the germline gene differ at one end; a read error may be behind it. The sample carries other DNA sequences with the same CDR3. This rearrangement joins TRBV28 to TRBJ1-5; D call uncertain. This CDR3 comprises 15 residues. Germline-derived CDR1 and CDR2 are MDHEN and SYDVKM. CDR3 nucleotide sequence: TGCGCCAGCAGTCCCCCTCAATGGGCGGGTCAGCCCCAGCATTTT. Its protein product is CASSPPQWAGQPQHF.

This clone has a single count. The chain couples TRBV5-1 to TRBJ2-1, with TRBD2 identical over 7 bases. V gave up 3 bases and J gave up 5 bases; unmatched junction bases: 2. Germline V gene data show CDR1 as SGHRS and CDR2 as YFSETQ. The CDR3 totals 13 residues. CDR3 nucleotide sequence: TGCGCCAGCAGCTCGGCGGGGGACAATGAGCAGTTCTTC. Translating gives CASSSAGDNEQFF.

This clone was recorded once. V and J are TRBV14 and TRBJ1-6; D remains unclear. The CDR3 totals 15 residues. The V gene lost 2 bases and the J gene lost 7 bases, with 12 bases spanning the gap. Germline V gene sequence: CDR1 SGHDN, CDR2 FVKESK. Here the CDR3 reads CASSQSGRHNSPLHF. CDR3 bases: TGTGCCAGCAGCCAATCCGGACGGCACAATTCACCCCTCCACTTT.

This clone has more than one count but fewer than ten. The CDR3 loop is CASSQGSTGVNTEAFF. In DNA, the CDR3 is TGTGCCAGCAGCCAAGGGTCGACGGGGGTGAACACTGAAGCTTTCTTT. The chain recombines TRBV4-2 with TRBJ1-1; D is possibly TRBD1 (5 bases). V lost 1 base to trimming and J lost 0 bases, with 12 bases between them. The V gene's germline CDR1 is LGHNA and CDR2 YNFKEQ. The CDR3 totals 16 residues.

The rearrangement joins TRBV6-6 to TRBJ1-1; D possibly corresponds to TRBD1 (5 bases). The CDR3 length is 14 residues. The germline V and J ends were trimmed by 6 bases and 0 bases, with 11 bases remaining between them. Per germline, CDR1 MNHNY and CDR2 SVGAGI (reference sequence). CDR3: CASSTGGMNTEAFF. The CDR3 DNA follows: TGTGCCAGCAGCACCGGGGGAATGAACACTGAAGCTTTCTTT.

Concerning this clone itself: The junction does not match germline at one end; this may be a read error. This chain uses TRBV7-7 with TRBJ2-2; 7 bases are a match to TRBD2. This CDR3 comprises 16 residues. The germline V gene has CDR1 SSHAT and CDR2 FNYEAQ (reference sequence). The CDR3: CASRAGTTANTGELFF. The DNA for the CDR3 is TGTGCTAGCAGGGCCGGGACTACCGCGAACACCGGGGAGCTGTTTTTT.

The rearrangement links TRBV7-3 to TRBJ2-1; D ambiguous. This CDR3 comprises 13 residues. The V gene lost 5 bases and the J gene lost 6 bases, with 11 bases spanning the gap. CDR1 is SGHTA and CDR2 is FQGTGA in the germline V gene. CDR3 protein: CASSLTITNEQFF. Written as DNA, the CDR3 is TGTGCCAGCAGCCTGACAATAACCAATGAGCAGTTCTTC. The full variable domain, completed using reference TRBV7-3 and TRBJ2-1, is GAGVSQTPSNKVTEKGKYVELRCDPISGHTALYWYRQSLGQGPEFLIYFQGTGAADDSGLPNDRFFAVRPEGSVSTLKIQRTERGDSAVYLCASSLTITNEQFFGPGTRLTVL.

The chain carries TRBV11-2 and TRBJ2-3; perhaps TRBD2 as D (6 bases). V lost 3 bases to trimming and J lost 0 bases, with 10 bases between them. The CDR3 spans 15 residues. Germline CDR1 is SGHAT and CDR2 is FQNNGV. The CDR3 bases are TGTGCCAGCAGCTTGACGAGCGGGAGCACAGATACGCAGTATTTT. Amino acid sequence: CASSLTSGSTDTQYF.

The J gene is TRBJ2-1, the V gene TRBV9, with a weak D call TRBD2 (5 bases). The germline V gene has CDR1 SGDLS and CDR2 YYNGEE. The CDR3 spans 14 residues. With 3 bases removed from V and 9 bases from J, the gap between germline ends came to 16 bases. In nucleotides, the CDR3 is TGTGCCAGCAGCGAAGGACTCTCCCCCGGTGAGCAGTTCTTC. Encoded protein: CASSEGLSPGEQFF.

The rearrangement links TRBV7-9 to TRBJ2-5, with TRBD2 matching over 16 bases. CDR3 length equals 16 residues. Trimming at V came to 4 bases and at J to 5 bases, leaving 4 bases not matched to a gene. Per the germline V gene, CDR1 is SEHNR and CDR2 is FQNEAQ (reference sequence). CDR3 sequence: CASSSQGLAGGETQYF. In DNA, the CDR3 is TGTGCCAGCAGCTCCCAGGGACTAGCGGGAGGGGAGACCCAGTACTTC.

The V and J genes are TRBV27 and TRBJ2-1, with TRBD2 matching over 12 bases. There are 17 residues in the CDR3. J gave up 6 bases and V 0 bases, and 6 bases lay outside the gene matches. CDR1 and CDR2 from the germline V gene are MNHEY and SMNVEV (reference sequence). DNA of the CDR3: TGTGCCAGCAGTTTATCACCTCGACTAGCGGGAGTCAATGAGCAGTTCTTC. It specifies CASSLSPRLAGVNEQFF.

The rearrangement links TRBV19 to TRBJ1-3; D remains unclear. V was pared by 4 bases and J by 1 base, with 8 bases between. Germline values: CDR1 LNHDA, CDR2 SQIVND (reference sequence). This CDR3 is built from 14 residues. As DNA, the CDR3 is TGTGCCAGTAGTAGCAGTACATCTGGAAACACCATATATTTT. It translates to CASSSSTSGNTIYF. The whole variable domain, remainder taken from reference TRBV19 and TRBJ1-3, is DGGITQSPKYLFRKEGQNVTLSCEQNLNHDAMYWYRQDPGQGLRLIYYSQIVNDFQKGDIAEGYSVSREKKESFPLTVTSAQKNPTAFYLCASSSSTSGNTIYFGEGSWLTVV.

The rearrangement uses TRBV28 and TRBJ1-1; D is uncertain. V lost 5 bases to trimming and J lost 3 bases, with 16 bases between them. CDR3 size: 15 residues. Germline lookup yields CDR1 MDHEN and CDR2 SYDVKM. CDR3 nucleotides: TGTGCCAGCAGTCCCCCAGCTTCTAGGGACACTGAAGCTTTCTTT. It specifies CASSPPASRDTEAFF.

This chain links TRBV9 with TRBJ2-3, with 8 bases matching TRBD2. The V segment lost 3 bases and the J segment 1 base; nucleotides outside the gene matches: 4. The CDR3 is 15 amino acids. Germline V gives CDR1 SGDLS, CDR2 YYNGEE. This chain's CDR3 is CASSAQAGGTDTQYF. The CDR3 DNA reads TGTGCCAGCAGCGCTCAAGCGGGGGGCACAGATACGCAGTATTTT.

This clone was detected only once. The rearrangement uses TRBV6-1 and TRBJ1-2; perhaps TRBD1 as D (6 bases). The germline gives CDR1 MNHNS, CDR2 SASEGT. This CDR3 is built from 17 residues. Trimming took 0 bases from V and 4 from J, leaving 18 bases between them. The CDR3: CASSEAPTGQGPYGYTF. The CDR3 coding sequence is TGTGCCAGCAGTGAAGCCCCGACGGGGCAGGGGCCCTATGGCTACACCTTC.

The V gene is TRBV7-6, the J gene TRBJ2-2, with a tentative D call TRBD2 (5 bases). In germline, CDR1 is SGHVS, CDR2 FNYEAQ. Trimming shortened V by 4 bases and J by 9 bases, and 18 bases separated the two germline ends. CDR3 length equals 15 residues. This chain's CDR3 is CASSSTTAGRRELFF. The CDR3 nucleotides are TGTGCCAGCAGCTCGACTACCGCCGGACGCCGGGAGCTGTTTTTT. The full variable domain, in which reference TRBV7-6 and TRBJ2-2 provide the parts outside the CDR3, is GAGVSQSPRYKVTKRGQDVALRCDPISGHVSLYWYRQALGQGPEFLTYFNYEAQQDKSGLPNDRFSAERPEGSISTLTIQRTEQRDSAMYRCASSSTTAGRRELFFGEGSRLTVL.

For the CDR3, the DNA is TGTGCCAGCAGCCGGACAGGGCCCTTAAGCACAGATACGCAGTATTTT. Protein product: CASSRTGPLSTDTQYF. V gene TRBV14 combines with J gene TRBJ2-3; 8 bases line up with TRBD1. CDR1 SGHDN and CDR2 FVKESK come from the germline V gene. The CDR3 loop spans 16 amino acids. Trimming removed 4 bases from V and 0 bases from J; junction bases left unmatched: 6. Supplemented by reference TRBV14 and TRBJ2-3, the full variable domain reads EAGVTQFPSHSVIEKGQTVTLRCDPISGHDNLYWYRRVMGKEIKFLLHFVKESKQDESGMPNNRFLAERTGGTYSTLKVQPAELEDSGVYFCASSRTGPLSTDTQYFGPGTRLTVL.

The CDR3 sequence is CASSLVGVSGNTIYF. As DNA, the CDR3 is TGTGCCAGCAGCTTGGTAGGTGTCTCTGGAAACACCATATATTTT. The J gene is TRBJ1-3, the V gene TRBV5-6; D remains unclear. CDR1 is SGHDT, CDR2 YYEEEE, per germline. Deletions cut 0 bases from V and 0 bases from J, with 7 bases between. The CDR3 length is 15 residues.

This rearrangement joins TRBV28 to TRBJ2-1, with TRBD2 matching 8 bases. The V segment lost 5 bases and the J segment 8 bases; nucleotides outside the gene matches: 8. CDR3 length: 14 amino acids. Germline-derived CDR1 and CDR2 are MDHEN and SYDVKM. CDR3 in amino acids: CASSPPGGLYEQFF. CDR3 DNA sequence: TGTGCCAGCAGTCCCCCGGGGGGGTTATATGAGCAGTTCTTC.

Notes on this clone: The junction departs from the called germline gene at one end, perhaps through a read error. The V gene is TRBV7-9, the J gene TRBJ1-2; D unresolved. The CDR3 length is 14 residues. Germline V gives CDR1 SEHNR, CDR2 FQNEAQ (reference sequence). CDR3 protein: CASSVAVQNYGYTF. The CDR3 DNA follows: TGTGCCAGCAGCGTAGCCGTACAGAATTATGGCTACACCTTC.

This clone was counted a single time. The rearrangement links TRBV19 to TRBJ2-7; 9 nucleotides line up with TRBD1. Germline CDR1 reads LNHDA; CDR2 reads SQIVND (reference sequence). Trimming removed 3 bases from V and 0 bases from J; junction bases left unmatched: 12. The CDR3 contains 18 residues. CDR3 residues: CASSILPGQGTGSYEQYF. In DNA form, the CDR3 reads TGTGCCAGTAGTATCTTACCGGGACAGGGAACTGGCTCCTACGAGCAGTACTTC.

V gene TRBV5-4 combines with J gene TRBJ1-6, with TRBD1 as a possible D gene (5 bases). V was shortened by 4 bases and J by 3 bases, with 8 bases between the two germline ends. The germline gives CDR1 SGHNT, CDR2 YYREEE (reference sequence). This CDR3 region has 14 residues. The CDR3 loop reads CASSIDSYNSPLHF. The CDR3 DNA follows: TGTGCCAGCAGCATAGACAGCTATAATTCACCCCTCCACTTT.

This clone was seen only once. The chain combines TRBV30 with TRBJ1-1, with a tentative D call TRBD1 (6 bases). Between the trimmed V and J ends, which lost 8 bases and 3 bases, there was a span of 16 bases. CDR3 length: 13 residues. Germline CDR1 GTSNPN, CDR2 SVGIG (reference sequence). The CDR3 sequence is CAGGIAGDTEAFF. The CDR3 DNA follows: TGTGCCGGGGGGATCGCAGGGGACACTGAAGCTTTCTTT.